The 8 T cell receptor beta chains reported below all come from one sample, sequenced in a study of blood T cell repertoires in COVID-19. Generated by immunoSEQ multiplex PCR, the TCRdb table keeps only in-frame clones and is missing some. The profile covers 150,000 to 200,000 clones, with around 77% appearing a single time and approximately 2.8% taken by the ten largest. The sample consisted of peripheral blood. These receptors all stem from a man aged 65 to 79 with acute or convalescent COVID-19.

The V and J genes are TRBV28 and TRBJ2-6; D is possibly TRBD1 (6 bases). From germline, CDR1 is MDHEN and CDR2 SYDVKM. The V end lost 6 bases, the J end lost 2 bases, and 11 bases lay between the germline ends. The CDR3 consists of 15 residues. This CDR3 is CASSNQGTGANVLTF. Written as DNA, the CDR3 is TGTGCCAGCAGCAACCAGGGGACTGGGGCCAACGTCCTGACTTTC.

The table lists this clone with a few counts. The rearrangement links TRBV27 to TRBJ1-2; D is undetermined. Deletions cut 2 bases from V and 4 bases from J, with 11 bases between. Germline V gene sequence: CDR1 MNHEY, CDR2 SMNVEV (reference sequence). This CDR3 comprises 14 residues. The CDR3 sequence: CASSLQREFYGYTF. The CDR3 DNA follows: TGTGCCAGCAGTTTACAAAGGGAGTTCTATGGCTACACCTTC.

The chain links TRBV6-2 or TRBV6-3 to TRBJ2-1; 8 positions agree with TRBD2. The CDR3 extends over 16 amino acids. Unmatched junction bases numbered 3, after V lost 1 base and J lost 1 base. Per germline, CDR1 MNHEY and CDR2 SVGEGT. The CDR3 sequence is CASSYFGRGSYNEQFF. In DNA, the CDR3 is TGTGCCAGCAGTTACTTCGGGAGGGGTTCCTACAATGAGCAGTTCTTC.

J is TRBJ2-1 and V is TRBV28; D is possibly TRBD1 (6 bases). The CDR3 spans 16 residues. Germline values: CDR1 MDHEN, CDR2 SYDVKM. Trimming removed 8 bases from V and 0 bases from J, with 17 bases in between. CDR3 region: CASLGQGPPSYNEQFF. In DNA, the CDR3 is TGTGCCAGCCTGGGGCAGGGGCCCCCCTCCTACAATGAGCAGTTCTTC.

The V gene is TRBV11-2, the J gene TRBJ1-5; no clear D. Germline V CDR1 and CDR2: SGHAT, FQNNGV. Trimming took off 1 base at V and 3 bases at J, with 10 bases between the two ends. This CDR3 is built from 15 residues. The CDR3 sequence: CASSLAHSTNQPQHF. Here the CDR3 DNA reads TGTGCCAGCAGCTTAGCGCACAGTACCAATCAGCCCCAGCATTTT.

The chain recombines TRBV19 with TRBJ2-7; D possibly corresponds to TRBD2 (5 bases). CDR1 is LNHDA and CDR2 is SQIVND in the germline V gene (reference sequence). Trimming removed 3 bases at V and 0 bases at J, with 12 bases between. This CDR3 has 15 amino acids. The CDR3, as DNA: TGTGCCAGTAGTATTGGACTCTTGGGCTCCTACGAGCAGTACTTC. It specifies CASSIGLLGSYEQYF.

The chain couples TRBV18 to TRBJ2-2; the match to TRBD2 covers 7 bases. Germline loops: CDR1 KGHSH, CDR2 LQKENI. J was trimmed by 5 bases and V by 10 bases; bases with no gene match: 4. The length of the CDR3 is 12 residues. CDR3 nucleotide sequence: TGTGCCAACGCAGCGGGGACCGGGGAGCTGTTTTTT. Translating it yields CANAAGTGELFF.

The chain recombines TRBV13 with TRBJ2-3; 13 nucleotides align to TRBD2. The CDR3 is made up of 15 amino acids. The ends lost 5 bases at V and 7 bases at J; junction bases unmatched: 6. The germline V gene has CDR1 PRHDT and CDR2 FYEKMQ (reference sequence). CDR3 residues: CASSPTSGRSNTQYF. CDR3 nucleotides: TGTGCCAGCAGCCCGACTAGCGGGAGGTCGAATACGCAGTATTTT.